This TCR beta chain emerged from a study of cytomegalovirus exposure and HLA in healthy donors. 13 Jbeta primers and 60 Vbeta primers were used for the PCR. Measured with immunoSEQ multiplex PCR; TCRdb has only the in-frame clones, and not every one. The table lists approximately 200,000 clones, 79% of them singletons, with approximately 4.7% in the top ten. Germline V gives CDR1 LNHDA, CDR2 SQIVND (reference sequence). CDR3 size: 14 residues. Trimming took 1 base from V and 6 from J, leaving 10 bases between them. The rearrangement links TRBV19 to TRBJ2-1; D is ambiguous. The sample comprised PBMCs. The sequence was collected from a woman aged 25 to 39 in good health and CMV-seropositive. CDR3: CASSIGLPGNEQFF. In nucleotides, the CDR3 is TGTGCCAGTAGTATAGGACTCCCCGGCAATGAGCAGTTCTTC. Full variable domain (outside the CDR3, taken from reference TRBV19 and TRBJ2-1): DGGITQSPKYLFRKEGQNVTLSCEQNLNHDAMYWYRQDPGQGLRLIYYSQIVNDFQKGDIAEGYSVSREKKESFPLTVTSAQKNPTAFYLCASSIGLPGNEQFFGPGTRLTVL.